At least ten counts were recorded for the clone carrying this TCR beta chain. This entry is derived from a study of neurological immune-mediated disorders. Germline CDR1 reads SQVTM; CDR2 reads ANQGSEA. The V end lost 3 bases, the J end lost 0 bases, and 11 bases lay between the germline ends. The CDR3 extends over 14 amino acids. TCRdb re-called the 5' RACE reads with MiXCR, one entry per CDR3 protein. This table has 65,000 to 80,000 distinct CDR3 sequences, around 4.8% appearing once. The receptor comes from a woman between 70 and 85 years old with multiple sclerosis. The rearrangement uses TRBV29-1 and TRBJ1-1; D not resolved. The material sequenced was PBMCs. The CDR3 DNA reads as TGCAGCGTTGAGCGCGGGGTCGTGAACACTGAAGCTTTCTTT. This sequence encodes CSVERGVVNTEAFF.